The clone carrying this TCR beta chain was seen a single time. Its antigen is as yet unknown. This could be a read error, since a much larger clone is one nucleotide away. CDR1 and CDR2 (germline): SSHAT, FNYEAQ (reference sequence). The CDR3 loop spans 13 amino acids. The planned depth of sequencing spanned 1 in 200,000 to 1 in 1 million T cells. This table comes from immunoSEQ multiplex PCR, and its TCRdb copy is limited to in-frame clones, with some not included. This table holds 150,000 or so clones, under 90% found once. The source of the sample is a study of cytotoxic CD8 clonotypes in ibrutinib-treated CLL. Study results and caveats: Elevated clonality accompanied ibrutinib response, with a return toward baseline values at progression. Collection times varied between progressing and sustained-remission patients.

This chain connects TRBV7-7 to TRBJ2-7, with D maybe TRBD2 (6 bases). The sequenced sample was PBMCs, obtained after 24 months of ibrutinib treatment. The clonotype was recovered from a human donor with chronic lymphocytic leukemia. CDR3 sequence: CASTHGGTGEQYF. DNA for the CDR3: TGTGCTAGCACCCATGGGGGGACGGGGGAGCAGTACTTC.